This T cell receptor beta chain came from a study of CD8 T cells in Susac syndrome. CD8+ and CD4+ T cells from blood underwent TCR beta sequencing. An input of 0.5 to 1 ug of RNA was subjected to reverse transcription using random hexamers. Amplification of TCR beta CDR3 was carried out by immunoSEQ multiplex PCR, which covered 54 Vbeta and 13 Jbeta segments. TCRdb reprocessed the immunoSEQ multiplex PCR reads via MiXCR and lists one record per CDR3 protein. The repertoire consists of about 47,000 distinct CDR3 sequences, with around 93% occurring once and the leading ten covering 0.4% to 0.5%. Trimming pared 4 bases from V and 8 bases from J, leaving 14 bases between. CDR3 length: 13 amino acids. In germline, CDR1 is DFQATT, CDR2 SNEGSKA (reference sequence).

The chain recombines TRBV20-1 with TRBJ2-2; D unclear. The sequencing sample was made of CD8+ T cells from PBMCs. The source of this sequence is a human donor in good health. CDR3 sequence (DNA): TGCAGTGCTAAATACAGTTTGGAGGGGGAGCTGTTTTTT. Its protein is CSAKYSLEGELFF.